This T cell receptor beta chain was documented in a study of T cell clonotyping in hematopoietic cell transplantation. As for this clone: Its target is unknown.

The V and J ends lost 3 bases and 1 base respectively, with 9 bases between them. The CDR3 sequence is 14 residues long. Germline values: CDR1 LNHDA, CDR2 SQIVND (reference sequence). Clones were sequenced by immunoSEQ multiplex PCR, and TCRdb holds only the in-frame ones, with some missing. The table lists some 30,000 clones, approximately 96% of them singletons. Study conclusions and caveats: After transplant, recipient diversity fell while pathologically expanded clonotypes grew through day 180. No sorting was done, leaving CD4 and CD8 contributions mixed. Higher Inverse Simpson Index values in graft donor and pretransplant recipient predicted broader posttransplant TCR diversity. At the given depth, recipient repertoires were over 97% de novo clonotypes.

This clonotype was sampled from a man aged 50-59 years in good health. Some clones in this sample may be carry-over from other donors' samples. The V gene is TRBV19, the J gene TRBJ1-1; D not resolved. The material sequenced was peripheral blood mononuclear cells. The CDR3 spells CASSILGKNTEAFF. The CDR3 nucleotides read TGTGCCAGTAGTATCCTGGGGAAGAACACTGAAGCTTTCTTT.